These 30 T cell receptor beta chains were sequenced from one sample in a study of blood T cell repertoires in COVID-19. The data were produced by immunoSEQ multiplex PCR, yet TCRdb's version contains in-frame clones alone and is incomplete. The table lists 100,000 to 130,000 clones, less than 90% of them singletons. The sequenced sample consisted of peripheral blood. Receptors originate from a human donor in a cohort sampled during active COVID-19.

The chain recombines TRBV27 with TRBJ2-2, with TRBD2 matching 8 bases. Trimming took 4 bases from V and 7 from J; bases not matched to a gene: 11. From germline, CDR1 is MNHEY and CDR2 SMNVEV (reference sequence). CDR3 length: 16 amino acids. The chain's CDR3 is CASSSPGSGRIGELFF. CDR3 nucleotides: TGTGCCAGCAGTTCCCCGGGCAGCGGGAGAATCGGGGAGCTGTTTTTT.

This clone was detected once. The chain carries TRBV29-1 and TRBJ1-2; TRBD1 aligns across 8 bases. Per germline, CDR1 SQVTM and CDR2 ANQGSEA. CDR3 length equals 12 residues. Trimming cost V 6 bases and J 5 bases; bases outside gene matches: 5. This CDR3 reads CSVVDREYGYTF. The CDR3 coding sequence is TGCAGCGTGGTGGACAGGGAGTATGGCTACACCTTC. Looking up the rest from reference TRBV29-1 and TRBJ1-2 gives the full variable domain: SAVISQKPSRDICQRGTSLTIQCQVDSQVTMMFWYRQQPGQSLTLIATANQGSEATYESGFVIDKFPISRPNLTFSTLTVSNMSPEDSSIYLCSVVDREYGYTFGSGTRLTVV.

The V gene is TRBV2, the J gene TRBJ1-5; 7 bases are shared with TRBD1. The germline CDR1 and CDR2 sequences are SNHLY and FYNNEI. This CDR3 contains 14 residues. Losses at the gene ends were 6 bases for V and 2 bases for J; bases not matched to a gene: 4. For the CDR3, the DNA is TGTGCCAGCAGCCTCGACAGGGGCAATCAGCCCCAGCATTTT. This sequence encodes CASSLDRGNQPQHF.

In this sample, this clone turned up a few times. V and J are TRBV28 and TRBJ1-5; D might be TRBD1 (6 bases). The CDR3 contains 15 residues. The V and J ends lost 1 base and 9 bases respectively, with 16 bases between them. Germline V lookup: CDR1 MDHEN, CDR2 SYDVKM. The CDR3 sequence is CASSLYRVMERPQHF. The CDR3 nucleotides read TGTGCCAGCAGTTTATACAGGGTTATGGAAAGGCCCCAGCATTTT.

The J gene is TRBJ1-4, the V gene TRBV5-4; a possible D gene is TRBD1 (6 bases). The CDR3 length is 14 residues. Germline V gene data show CDR1 as SGHNT and CDR2 as YYREEE (reference sequence). Trimming took 1 base from V and 6 from J, leaving 10 bases between them. CDR3 bases: TGTGCCAGCAGCTTGACAGGGCCCGATGAAAAACTGTTTTTT. Translated, it gives CASSLTGPDEKLFF. Combining the CDR3 with reference TRBV5-4 and TRBJ1-4 gives the whole variable domain ETGVTQSPTHLIKTRGQQVTLRCSSQSGHNTVSWYQQALGQGPQFIFQYYREEENGRGNFPPRFSGLQFPNYSSELNVNALELDDSALYLCASSLTGPDEKLFFGSGTQLSVL.

The chain couples TRBV20-1 to TRBJ1-2, with TRBD1 as a possible D gene (5 bases). V was pared by 6 bases and J by 4 bases, with 9 bases between. In germline, CDR1 is DFQATT, CDR2 SNEGSKA (reference sequence). This CDR3 spans 11 amino acids. DNA for the CDR3: TGCAGTGCCTTTGACAGCTATGGCTACACCTTC. It is translated as CSAFDSYGYTF.

This clone showed up just once. The DNA of the CDR3 is TGCGCCAGCAGACTAGCGGGGCTCACAGATACGCAGTATTTT. Its protein is CASRLAGLTDTQYF. The chain is built from TRBV5-1 and TRBJ2-3; 10 nucleotides match TRBD2. The ends lost 5 bases at V and 2 bases at J; junction bases unmatched: 2. Germline V gene sequence: CDR1 SGHRS, CDR2 YFSETQ. The CDR3 is 14 residues long. The whole variable domain, filled in from reference TRBV5-1 and TRBJ2-3, reads KAGVTQTPRYLIKTRGQQVTLSCSPISGHRSVSWYQQTPGQGLQFLFEYFSETQRNKGNFPGRFSGRQFSNSRSEMNVSTLELGDSALYLCASRLAGLTDTQYFGPGTRLTVL.

V and J are TRBV6-2 or TRBV6-3 and TRBJ1-5; 7 nucleotides align to TRBD1. The CDR3 is 15 residues long. Germline V CDR1 and CDR2: MNHEY, SVGEGT. Trimming removed 2 bases from V and 7 bases from J; junction bases left unmatched: 8. CDR3 region: CASSYPPTGRQPQHF. CDR3 nucleotide sequence: TGTGCCAGCAGTTACCCCCCGACAGGGCGGCAGCCCCAGCATTTT.

The chain carries TRBV4-3 and TRBJ1-3; unclear D gene. The CDR3 totals 17 residues. Trimming took off 2 bases at V and 0 bases at J, with 14 bases between the two ends. Per germline, CDR1 LGHNA and CDR2 YSLEER. The DNA for the CDR3 is TGCGCCAGCAGCCAACAGACGCGACACGACTCTGGAAACACCATATATTTT. Translation: CASSQQTRHDSGNTIYF.

The chain employs TRBV19 and TRBJ2-3; the D is unclear. V was cut by 9 bases and J by 5 bases, with 15 bases left in between. Germline-derived CDR1 and CDR2 are LNHDA and SQIVND (reference sequence). The CDR3 runs 13 residues. The CDR3 sequence is CASSRSPRDTQYF. The CDR3 nucleotides are TGTGCCAGCTCGCGGAGTCCTAGAGATACGCAGTATTTT.

The chain carries TRBV7-9 and TRBJ2-5, with unresolved D. The V end lost 1 base, the J end lost 1 base, and 7 bases lay between the germline ends. The CDR3 is 14 amino acids. Per germline, CDR1 SEHNR and CDR2 FQNEAQ (reference sequence). The CDR3 loop reads CASSLGLSQETQYF. CDR3 DNA: TGTGCCAGCAGCTTAGGTCTGTCCCAAGAGACCCAGTACTTC.

The chain combines TRBV7-8 with TRBJ1-1, with D uncertain. Germline values: CDR1 SGHVS, CDR2 FQNEAQ. V lost 1 base and J lost 5, with 17 bases in between. This CDR3 spans 16 amino acids. The CDR3 sequence is CASSLDEGLVETEAFF. CDR3 DNA: TGTGCCAGCAGCTTAGATGAGGGATTAGTGGAGACTGAAGCTTTCTTT.

Regarding this clone: Other DNA sequences of this sample code for an identical CDR3. The CDR3 is CASSRDRDQPQHF. The CDR3 DNA reads TGTGCCAGCAGCCGGGACAGGGATCAGCCCCAGCATTTT. V usage is TRBV12-3 or TRBV12-4 and J usage is TRBJ1-5; TRBD1 aligns across 9 bases. The CDR3 spans 13 residues. The ends lost 6 bases at V and 5 bases at J; junction bases unmatched: 2.

The chain links TRBV14 to TRBJ2-3; D possibly corresponds to TRBD1 (6 bases). The CDR3 contains 24 residues. V dropped 1 base and J dropped 6 bases, with 41 bases sitting between them. Germline V gene sequence: CDR1 SGHDN, CDR2 FVKESK. CDR3 region: CASSQALEPTRPRPNRVPLDTQYF. The CDR3 region has the DNA TGTGCCAGCAGCCAAGCTCTGGAACCAACCCGCCCTCGCCCCAACAGGGTCCCTTTGGATACGCAGTATTTT. Looking up the rest from reference TRBV14 and TRBJ2-3 gives the full variable domain: EAGVTQFPSHSVIEKGQTVTLRCDPISGHDNLYWYRRVMGKEIKFLLHFVKESKQDESGMPNNRFLAERTGGTYSTLKVQPAELEDSGVYFCASSQALEPTRPRPNRVPLDTQYFGPGTRLTVL.

The V and J genes are TRBV9 and TRBJ2-1; 13 bases map to TRBD2. J was trimmed by 3 bases and V by 4 bases; bases with no gene match: 1. The CDR3 length is 15 residues. The germline CDR1 and CDR2 sequences are SGDLS and YYNGEE. CDR3 in amino acids: CASSRLAGGYNEQFF. As DNA, the CDR3 is TGTGCCAGCAGCCGACTAGCGGGAGGCTACAATGAGCAGTTCTTC.

V and J are TRBV6-6 and TRBJ1-3, with TRBD1 identical over 8 bases. The CDR3 consists of 14 residues. Per germline, CDR1 MNHNY and CDR2 SVGAGI (reference sequence). Unmatched junction bases numbered 7, after V lost 8 bases and J lost 4 bases. The CDR3 is CASYGQGEGNTIYF. The CDR3 region has the DNA TGTGCCAGCTACGGACAGGGAGAAGGAAACACCATATATTTT.

The chain joins TRBV7-9 to TRBJ2-5; 14 nucleotides match TRBD2. With 5 bases clipped from V and 5 bases from J, the junction kept 10 bases outside the gene matches. Germline CDR1 is SEHNR and CDR2 is FQNEAQ (reference sequence). The CDR3 contains 17 residues. This chain's CDR3 is CASSLSGTSGSGETQYF. CDR3 DNA: TGTGCCAGCAGCCTTTCCGGGACTAGCGGGAGTGGTGAGACCCAGTACTTC.

The chain combines TRBV6-6 with TRBJ2-7; 11 bases agree with TRBD1. From germline, CDR1 is MNHNY and CDR2 SVGAGI (reference sequence). The trim removed 7 bases at V and 5 bases at J, leaving 10 bases unmatched. The CDR3 sequence is 15 residues long. CDR3 coding DNA: TGTGCCAGCACTGAACAGGGACAGGGGGTGCACGAGCAGTACTTC. Its translation is CASTEQGQGVHEQYF.

The chain combines TRBV7-4 with TRBJ2-7, with 9 bases matching TRBD1. Germline V gene sequence: CDR1 SGHVT, CDR2 SQSDAQ. CDR3 length: 15 amino acids. The ends lost 5 bases at V and 4 bases at J; junction bases unmatched: 9. The CDR3 DNA reads TGTGCCAGCAGCCCTGGGGACAGGGAAAAATACGAGCAGTACGTC. It is translated as CASSPGDREKYEQYV.

The chain links TRBV24-1 to TRBJ2-2; 9 nucleotides agree with TRBD1. The germline V gene encodes CDR1 KGHDR and CDR2 SFDVKD. This CDR3 region has 14 residues. V shed 10 bases, J shed 6 bases, and the junction held 8 bases outside the gene matches. The CDR3 protein is CATSGTGISGELFF. In nucleotides, the CDR3 is TGTGCCACTTCCGGGACAGGGATTTCCGGGGAGCTGTTTTTT.

This rearrangement joins TRBV29-1 to TRBJ1-3, with 7 bases identical to TRBD1. Per germline, CDR1 SQVTM and CDR2 ANQGSEA. The CDR3 is 14 residues long. Trimming took 4 bases from V and 0 from J; bases not matched to a gene: 3. CDR3 bases: TGCAGCGTTGCTGACAGGGTCTCTGGAAACACCATATATTTT. Its protein is CSVADRVSGNTIYF. The whole variable domain, filled in from reference TRBV29-1 and TRBJ1-3, reads SAVISQKPSRDICQRGTSLTIQCQVDSQVTMMFWYRQQPGQSLTLIATANQGSEATYESGFVIDKFPISRPNLTFSTLTVSNMSPEDSSIYLCSVADRVSGNTIYFGEGSWLTVV.

V and J are TRBV7-2 and TRBJ1-2; D is unclear. Trimming shortened V by 5 bases and J by 6 bases, and 13 bases separated the two germline ends. The CDR3 sequence is 13 residues long. CDR1 is SGHTA, CDR2 FQGNSA, per germline. The CDR3, as DNA: TGTGCCAGCAGCCCTACCCCAGGCGATGGCTACACCTTC. The encoded protein is CASSPTPGDGYTF.

The V call is TRBV11-2, the J call TRBJ2-1; 16 bases are shared with TRBD2. The CDR3 sequence is 19 residues long. Trimming at V came to 5 bases and at J to 9 bases, leaving 16 bases not matched to a gene. Germline V gene lookup returns CDR1 SGHAT and CDR2 FQNNGV. CDR3 sequence reads: CASSPTLGLAGGPRSEQFF. The CDR3 region has the DNA TGTGCCAGCAGCCCCACCCTGGGACTAGCGGGAGGGCCGAGGAGTGAGCAGTTCTTC.

V is TRBV25-1 and J is TRBJ2-2, with 8 nucleotides matching TRBD1. The germline CDR1 and CDR2 sequences are MGHDK and SYGVNS. The CDR3 covers 18 residues. The V segment lost 1 base and the J segment 0 bases; nucleotides outside the gene matches: 7. CDR3 in amino acids: CASSESGHRGANTGELFF. DNA of the CDR3: TGTGCCAGCAGTGAATCCGGTCACAGGGGGGCGAACACCGGGGAGCTGTTTTTT.

The sample holds one count of this clone. The V call is TRBV5-1, the J call TRBJ2-3; a possible D gene is TRBD1 (5 bases). CDR3 length: 15 amino acids. Germline V gene sequence: CDR1 SGHRS, CDR2 YFSETQ. Trimming removed 0 bases from V and 3 bases from J, with 11 bases in between. CDR3: CASSLEGKGTDTQYF. CDR3 bases: TGCGCCAGCAGCTTGGAGGGGAAAGGGACAGATACGCAGTATTTT. The complete variable domain, with remaining parts taken from reference TRBV5-1 and TRBJ2-3, reads KAGVTQTPRYLIKTRGQQVTLSCSPISGHRSVSWYQQTPGQGLQFLFEYFSETQRNKGNFPGRFSGRQFSNSRSEMNVSTLELGDSALYLCASSLEGKGTDTQYFGPGTRLTVL.

This chain links TRBV28 with TRBJ2-7, with 9 bases lining up with TRBD1. V lost 8 bases and J lost 1; bases outside the gene matches: 6. The CDR3 length is 14 residues. Germline lookup yields CDR1 MDHEN and CDR2 SYDVKM. CDR3 coding DNA: TGTGCCAGCCGAGGACAGGGGACTTCCTACGAGCAGTACTTC. Protein sequence: CASRGQGTSYEQYF. The full variable domain, in which reference TRBV28 and TRBJ2-7 provide the parts outside the CDR3, is DVKVTQSSRYLVKRTGEKVFLECVQDMDHENMFWYRQDPGLGLRLIYFSYDVKMKEKGDIPEGYSVSREKKERFSLILESASTNQTSMYLCASRGQGTSYEQYFGPGTRLTVT.

This clone was seen only a few times. The chain combines TRBV30 with TRBJ2-3; D may be TRBD2 (5 bases). The CDR3 sequence is 15 residues long. Trimming removed 0 bases from V and 0 bases from J, with 10 bases in between. CDR1 is GTSNPN, CDR2 SVGIG, per germline (reference sequence). The CDR3 here is CAWSVPSGSTDTQYF. CDR3 in DNA: TGTGCCTGGAGTGTACCGAGCGGTAGCACAGATACGCAGTATTTT.

The chain is built from TRBV20-1 and TRBJ2-7; 9 bases agree with TRBD2. V was pared by 3 bases and J by 7 bases, with 13 bases of the junction left unmatched. Germline lookup yields CDR1 DFQATT and CDR2 SNEGSKA (reference sequence). The length of the CDR3 is 15 residues. In DNA form, the CDR3 reads TGCAGTGCTAGTCGCGGCGGGAGGGCCTCGTTAGAGCAGTACGTC. Translated, it gives CSASRGGRASLEQYV.

The genes are TRBV11-2 and TRBJ1-2; the D is unclear. The CDR3 has 13 amino acids. The V gene's germline CDR1 is SGHAT and CDR2 FQNNGV. The ends were cut back, 1 base at V and 7 bases at J, with 10 bases in the middle. CDR3 DNA: TGTGCCAGCAGCTTAGGCGAGATCGCTGGCTACACCTTC. Amino acid sequence: CASSLGEIAGYTF.

The chain combines TRBV5-1 with TRBJ1-1; 10 bases match TRBD1. Germline CDR1 SGHRS, CDR2 YFSETQ. The CDR3 sequence is 16 residues long. The V and J ends lost 3 bases and 3 bases, in that order; junction bases with no gene match: 8. The CDR3 bases are TGCGCCAGCAGCTCCCGACAGGGGGCTGGGGACACTGAAGCTTTCTTT. It is translated as CASSSRQGAGDTEAFF.